This T cell receptor beta chain was identified during a study of blood T cell repertoires in COVID-19. This CDR3 has 16 amino acids. V lost 5 bases to trimming and J lost 0 bases, with 16 bases between them. Germline lookup yields CDR1 SEHNR and CDR2 FQNEAQ (reference sequence). Allocation to cohorts depended on clinical history reported by the participants. Per the authors' pipeline: Cell counts per sample came from amplifying reference gene primers. Clones were sequenced by immunoSEQ multiplex PCR, and TCRdb holds only the in-frame ones, with some missing. The DNA gave D and trimming, while V, J and clone size come from that table. The data show approximately 400,000 clones, with around 86% seen just once and less than 6% held by the top ten.

Sequencing was done on a sample of PBMCs or T cells enriched from blood (not recorded which). This clonotype was obtained from a woman aged 45-59 years who had recovered from COVID-19. The V and J genes are TRBV7-9 and TRBJ1-1, with no clear D. The DNA for the CDR3 is TGTGCCAGCAGCCCCACGTGGGGAGAGTTGAACACTGAAGCTTTCTTT. Translated: CASSPTWGELNTEAFF.